The sequence of this TCR beta chain was determined in a study of cytomegalovirus exposure and HLA in healthy donors. General observations from the study: Confirmation was obtained in vitro that a few CMV-associated chains are specific for CMV antigens.

This clone came up once. The antigen is unknown. The CDR3 totals 13 residues. CDR1 is SGHNT, CDR2 YENEEA, per germline. V lost 5 bases, J lost 7 bases, and 14 bases lay in between. Generated by immunoSEQ multiplex PCR, the TCRdb table keeps only in-frame clones and is missing some. The sample holds approximately 220,000 clones, 85% to 95% seen once. The source material was PBMCs. The rearrangement joins TRBV11-3 to TRBJ1-1; possible D gene TRBD1, 6 bases. The receptor was isolated from a woman in her late teens or twenties in good health and CMV-seronegative. For the CDR3, the DNA is TGTGCCAGCAGCCATACAGGGCAAGGTGAAGCTTTCTTT. It yields the protein CASSHTGQGEAFF.